This entry is about one T cell receptor (beta chain). This sample is part of a study of blood T cell repertoires in COVID-19. Across the study: Nucleic acid was either cDNA or gDNA, and it came from T cells, B-cell-depleted T cells, or PBMCs.

CDR3 size: 16 residues. Looked up from germline, CDR1 is MNHEY and CDR2 is SVGAGI. V was trimmed by 4 bases and J by 7 bases, leaving 19 bases between them. Participant age was roughly 18 to 90 years, and participants resided in approximately 24 US areas. Original processing methods: Estimated nucleated cell counts came from reference gene primer amplification. Method: immunoSEQ multiplex PCR; TCRdb's copy keeps in-frame clones and lacks some. D and trimming come from the DNA, and the V and J calls and clone size come from that table. Found here are under 300,000 clones, around 90% of them singletons; the top ten hold more than 1%.

The clonotype comes from a human donor in a cohort exposed to, infected with or recovered from COVID-19 (not recorded which). The donor label of this sample is uncertain. V usage is TRBV6-5 and J usage is TRBJ2-2; a weak D match, TRBD2 (6 bases). Sequencing was carried out using PBMCs or T cells enriched from blood (not recorded which). The CDR3 sequence: CASSLFLGGEYGELFF. CDR3 sequence (DNA): TGTGCCAGCAGTTTGTTTTTAGGCGGGGAGTACGGGGAGCTGTTTTTT.